Presented here are 8 T cell receptor beta chains from one specimen sequenced in a study of T-cell reconstitution after alpha-beta-depleted transplantation in children. As it was prepared, the TCRbeta library received unique molecular identifiers. TCRdb reprocessed the PCR reads with MiXCR, giving one entry per CDR3 protein. Of some 840,000 distinct CDR3 sequences listed, roughly 15% are singletons. This specimen consisted of PBMCs, mostly from graft donor cells, obtained 360 days after TCRalphabeta/CD19-depleted stem cell transplant. The receptor source for this set is a male patient under 18 who had a stem cell transplant for acute lymphoblastic leukemia, so the T cells may come from the graft donor.

The chain carries TRBV6-5 and TRBJ2-7; 14 positions agree with TRBD2. V gave up 2 bases and J gave up 3 bases; unmatched junction bases: 3. Germline V lookup: CDR1 MNHEY, CDR2 SVGAGI. The CDR3 has 16 amino acids. The CDR3, as DNA: TGTGCCAGCAGTTACACCGGACTAGCGGGAGGCTACGAGCAGTACTTC. Translation gives CASSYTGLAGGYEQYF.

This clonotype appeared many times. CDR3 nucleotide sequence: TGTGCCAGCAGACCGTCTGGGGCCAACGTCCTGACTTTC. This gives the protein CASRPSGANVLTF. The rearrangement links TRBV12-3 or TRBV12-4 to TRBJ2-6; D is unresolved. The CDR3 extends over 13 amino acids. Trimming left V 6 bases short and J 1 base short, with 4 bases between.

J is TRBJ1-1 and V is TRBV7-8; no clear D gene. Trimming pared 1 base from V and 8 bases from J, leaving 11 bases between. The CDR3 loop spans 13 amino acids. Per the germline V gene, CDR1 is SGHVS and CDR2 is FQNEAQ. CDR3 nucleotides: TGTGCCAGCAGCTTAGAGCCCCCTCTGGAAGCTTTCTTT. Protein: CASSLEPPLEAFF.

There are a few counts of this clonotype. V is TRBV2 and J is TRBJ1-2; a possible D gene is TRBD1 (6 bases). Per germline, CDR1 SNHLY and CDR2 FYNNEI. Trimming took 7 bases from V and 0 from J, leaving 15 bases between them. There are 15 residues in the CDR3. The CDR3 protein is CASTGRQDANYGYTF. DNA of the CDR3: TGTGCCAGCACGGGCCGACAGGACGCTAACTATGGCTACACCTTC.

This rearrangement joins TRBV30 to TRBJ2-7, with 8 bases fitting TRBD2. The CDR3 consists of 14 residues. Germline CDR1 GTSNPN, CDR2 SVGIG (reference sequence). V shed 3 bases and J 0 bases; nucleotides not matched to a gene: 4. The CDR3 protein is CAWRRAGASYEQYF. The DNA of the CDR3 is TGTGCCTGGAGGAGAGCGGGAGCCTCCTACGAGCAGTACTTC.

The sample holds a few counts of this clonotype. The V call is TRBV12-3 or TRBV12-4, the J call TRBJ1-1; no firm D call. The CDR3 consists of 13 residues. V lost 3 bases, J lost 0 bases, and 5 bases lay in between. CDR3 in amino acids: CASSFFLNTEAFF. The CDR3 coding sequence is TGTGCCAGCAGTTTTTTTCTGAACACTGAAGCTTTCTTT.

The rearrangement joins TRBV19 to TRBJ2-7, with TRBD2 identical over 10 bases. The CDR3 runs to 15 residues. The junction had 8 bases not matched to a gene; V was cut back by 7 bases and J by 2 bases. Germline assignment: CDR1 LNHDA and CDR2 SQIVND (reference sequence). In nucleotides, the CDR3 is TGTGCCAGTAAATTGATAGCGGGAGGAACCTACGAGCAGTACTTC. It yields the protein CASKLIAGGTYEQYF.

The chain is built from TRBV28 and TRBJ2-1; tentatively, D is TRBD2 (5 bases). There are 13 residues in the CDR3. Trimming cost V 6 bases and J 3 bases, with 9 bases left between them. Germline CDR1 MDHEN, CDR2 SYDVKM. DNA of the CDR3: TGTGCCAGCAGCTCCGGGGACTACAATGAGCAGTTCTTC. Translating gives CASSSGDYNEQFF.